This T cell receptor (beta chain) was observed in a study of T cells after yellow fever vaccination. Looking at the study overall: In the case of low-cell-number fractions, SMART-Seq v4 Ultra Low Input was used for preparation. Study findings and constraints: Clonotypes appearing in both CD4 and CD8 compartments existed, and their share was small. Post-booster samples contained most primary-vaccination clones (more than 95% CD4, around 88% CD8).

Making TCR cDNA involved 5'RACE template switching, which added UMIs and a universal primer site. TCRdb re-called the 5' RACE reads with MiXCR, one entry per CDR3 protein. The data show 250,000 to 300,000 distinct CDR3 sequences, around 4.9% seen once. Of note for this clonotype: The antigen is undetermined.

This CDR3 contains 15 residues. V was cut by 0 bases and J by 0 bases, with 11 bases left in between. Germline loops: CDR1 DFQATT, CDR2 SNEGSKA (reference sequence). This receptor was obtained from a man younger than 35 who received the YFV17D yellow fever vaccine. The genes are TRBV20-1 and TRBJ1-1; D gene ambiguous. The sequencing used CD4+ T cells sorted from PBMCs, collected on the day of the yellow fever booster vaccination. The CDR3 protein is CSARDPRQLNTEAFF. In nucleotides, the CDR3 is TGCAGTGCTAGAGATCCCCGCCAGTTGAACACTGAAGCTTTCTTT.